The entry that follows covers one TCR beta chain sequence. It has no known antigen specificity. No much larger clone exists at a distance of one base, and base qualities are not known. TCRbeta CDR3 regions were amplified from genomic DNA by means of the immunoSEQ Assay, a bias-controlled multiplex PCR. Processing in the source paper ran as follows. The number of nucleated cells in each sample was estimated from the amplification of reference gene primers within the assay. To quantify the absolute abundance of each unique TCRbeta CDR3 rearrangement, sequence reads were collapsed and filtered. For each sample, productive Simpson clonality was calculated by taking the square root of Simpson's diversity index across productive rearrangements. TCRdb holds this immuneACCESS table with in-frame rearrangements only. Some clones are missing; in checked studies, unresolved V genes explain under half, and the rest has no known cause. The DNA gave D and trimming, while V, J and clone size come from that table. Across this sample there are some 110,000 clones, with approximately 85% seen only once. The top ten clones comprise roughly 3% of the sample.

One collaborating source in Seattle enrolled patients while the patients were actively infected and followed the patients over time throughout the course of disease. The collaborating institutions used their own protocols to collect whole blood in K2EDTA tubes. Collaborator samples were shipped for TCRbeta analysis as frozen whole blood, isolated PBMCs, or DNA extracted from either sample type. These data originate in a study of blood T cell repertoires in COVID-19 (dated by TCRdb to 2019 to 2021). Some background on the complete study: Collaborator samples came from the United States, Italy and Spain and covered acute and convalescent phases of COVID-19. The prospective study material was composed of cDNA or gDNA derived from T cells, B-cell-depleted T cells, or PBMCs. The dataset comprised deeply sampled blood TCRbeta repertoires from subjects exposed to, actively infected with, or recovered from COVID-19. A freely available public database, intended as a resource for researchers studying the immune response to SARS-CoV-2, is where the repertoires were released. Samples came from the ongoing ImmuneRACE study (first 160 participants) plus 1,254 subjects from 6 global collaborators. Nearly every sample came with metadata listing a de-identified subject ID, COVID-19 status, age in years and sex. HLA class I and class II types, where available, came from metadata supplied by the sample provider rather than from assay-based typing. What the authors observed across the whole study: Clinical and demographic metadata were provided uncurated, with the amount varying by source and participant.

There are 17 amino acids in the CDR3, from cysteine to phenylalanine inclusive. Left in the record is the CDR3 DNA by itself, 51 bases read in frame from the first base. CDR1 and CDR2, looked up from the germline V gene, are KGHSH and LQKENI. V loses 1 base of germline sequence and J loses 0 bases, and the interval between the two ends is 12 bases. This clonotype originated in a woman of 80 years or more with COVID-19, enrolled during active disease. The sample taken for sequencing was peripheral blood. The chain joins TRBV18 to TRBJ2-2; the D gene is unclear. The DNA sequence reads TGTGCCAGCTCACCACAATGGGCAGACGCGAACACCGGGGAGCTGTTTTTT. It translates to CASSPQWADANTGELFF. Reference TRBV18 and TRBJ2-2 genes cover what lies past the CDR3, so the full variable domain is NAGVMQNPRHLVRRRGQEARLRCSPMKGHSHVYWYRQLPEEGLKFMVYLQKENIIDESGMPKERFSAEFPKEGPSILRIQQVVRGDSAAYFCASSPQWADANTGELFFGEGSRLTVL.